This T cell receptor beta chain emerged from a study of T cells after yellow fever vaccination. Study outcomes and limitations: Secondary responses were weaker yet peaked faster, day 5 versus 15.

CDR3 length equals 16 residues. Germline V gene data show CDR1 as SGHRS and CDR2 as YFSETQ. Trimming pared 0 bases from V and 4 bases from J, leaving 11 bases between. TCRdb re-called the 5' RACE reads through MiXCR, storing one row per CDR3 protein. Of about 50,000 distinct CDR3 sequences in the sample, more than 5.5% were seen once. This clonotype was detected only a few times. Antigen unknown. The TCR originated in a man younger than 35 who received the YFV17D yellow fever vaccine. The input for sequencing was CD8+ T cells sorted from PBMCs, taken on the day of the first yellow fever vaccination. The chain recombines TRBV5-1 with TRBJ2-6, with a tentative D call TRBD2 (5 bases). CDR3 in DNA: TGCGCCAGCAGCTTGGCCGGAGGACTCGGGGCCAACGTCCTGACTTTC. Protein sequence: CASSLAGGLGANVLTF.